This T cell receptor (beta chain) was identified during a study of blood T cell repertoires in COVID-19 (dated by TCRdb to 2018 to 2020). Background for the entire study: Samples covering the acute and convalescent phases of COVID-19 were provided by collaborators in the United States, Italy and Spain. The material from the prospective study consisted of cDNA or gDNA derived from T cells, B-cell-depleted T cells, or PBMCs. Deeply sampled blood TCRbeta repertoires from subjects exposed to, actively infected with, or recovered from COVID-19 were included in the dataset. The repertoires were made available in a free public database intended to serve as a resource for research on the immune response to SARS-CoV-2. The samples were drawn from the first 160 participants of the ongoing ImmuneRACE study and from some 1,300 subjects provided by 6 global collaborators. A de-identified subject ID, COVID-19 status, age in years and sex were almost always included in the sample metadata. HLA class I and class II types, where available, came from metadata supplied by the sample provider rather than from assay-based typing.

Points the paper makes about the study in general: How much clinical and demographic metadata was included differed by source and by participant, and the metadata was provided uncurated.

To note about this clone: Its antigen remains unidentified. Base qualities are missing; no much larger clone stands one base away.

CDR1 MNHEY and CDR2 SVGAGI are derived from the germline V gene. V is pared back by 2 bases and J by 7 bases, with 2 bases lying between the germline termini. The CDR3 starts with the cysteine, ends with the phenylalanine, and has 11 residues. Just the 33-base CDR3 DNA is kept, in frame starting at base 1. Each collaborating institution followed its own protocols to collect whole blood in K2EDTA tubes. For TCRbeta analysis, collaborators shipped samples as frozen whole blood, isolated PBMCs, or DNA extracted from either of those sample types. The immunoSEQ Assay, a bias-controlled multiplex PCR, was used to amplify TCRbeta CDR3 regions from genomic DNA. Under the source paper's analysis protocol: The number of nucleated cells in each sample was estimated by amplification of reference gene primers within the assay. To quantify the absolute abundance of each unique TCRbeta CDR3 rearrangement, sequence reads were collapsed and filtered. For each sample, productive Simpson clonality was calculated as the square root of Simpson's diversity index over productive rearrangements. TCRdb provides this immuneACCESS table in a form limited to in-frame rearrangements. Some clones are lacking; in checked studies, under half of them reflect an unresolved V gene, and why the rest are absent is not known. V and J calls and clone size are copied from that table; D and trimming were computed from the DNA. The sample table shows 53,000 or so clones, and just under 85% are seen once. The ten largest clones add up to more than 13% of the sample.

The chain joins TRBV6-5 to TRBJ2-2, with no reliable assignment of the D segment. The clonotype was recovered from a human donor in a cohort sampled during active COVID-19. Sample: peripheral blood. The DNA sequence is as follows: TGTGCCAGCAGTTACCTCGGGGAGCTGTTTTTT. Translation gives CASSYLGELFF.